Below, 3 T cell receptor beta chains from the same sample are listed, as sequenced in a study of blood T cell repertoires in COVID-19. Sequencing was performed with immunoSEQ multiplex PCR; in TCRdb, only in-frame clones are kept and a portion is missing. Here the sample spans 250,000 to 300,000 clones, over 80% being singletons. Sequenced input: peripheral blood. The receptor set was obtained from a woman aged 65 to 85 with COVID-19, enrolled during active disease.

The rearrangement joins TRBV28 to TRBJ2-3; 7 bases fit TRBD2. The junction had 7 bases not matched to a gene; V was cut back by 8 bases and J by 2 bases. This CDR3 comprises 14 residues. The V gene's germline CDR1 is MDHEN and CDR2 SYDVKM. The DNA for the CDR3 is TGTGCCAGCGGGCCGGGGGGTCCCACAGATACGCAGTATTTT. Amino acids: CASGPGGPTDTQYF.

This clone was counted between two and nine times. The CDR3 loop is CASRLRTGGFYEQYF. The CDR3 coding sequence is TGTGCCAGTAGGCTACGGACAGGGGGCTTCTACGAGCAGTACTTC. This chain joins TRBV19 and TRBJ2-7; 11 bases fit TRBD1. CDR1 LNHDA and CDR2 SQIVND come from the germline V gene (reference sequence). The CDR3 covers 15 residues. After removal of 6 bases from V and 3 bases from J, the junction contained 7 bases not matched to a gene. Looking up the rest from reference TRBV19 and TRBJ2-7 gives the full variable domain: DGGITQSPKYLFRKEGQNVTLSCEQNLNHDAMYWYRQDPGQGLRLIYYSQIVNDFQKGDIAEGYSVSREKKESFPLTVTSAQKNPTAFYLCASRLRTGGFYEQYFGPGTRLTVT.

The rearrangement links TRBV27 to TRBJ2-2, with D tentatively TRBD2 (6 bases). This CDR3 spans 13 amino acids. CDR1 and CDR2 from the germline V gene are MNHEY and SMNVEV (reference sequence). The germline V and J ends were trimmed by 6 bases and 4 bases, with 9 bases remaining between them. The CDR3 coding sequence is TGTGCCAGCAGGGGGACTCGCACCGGGGAGCTGTTTTTT. Its protein is CASRGTRTGELFF.